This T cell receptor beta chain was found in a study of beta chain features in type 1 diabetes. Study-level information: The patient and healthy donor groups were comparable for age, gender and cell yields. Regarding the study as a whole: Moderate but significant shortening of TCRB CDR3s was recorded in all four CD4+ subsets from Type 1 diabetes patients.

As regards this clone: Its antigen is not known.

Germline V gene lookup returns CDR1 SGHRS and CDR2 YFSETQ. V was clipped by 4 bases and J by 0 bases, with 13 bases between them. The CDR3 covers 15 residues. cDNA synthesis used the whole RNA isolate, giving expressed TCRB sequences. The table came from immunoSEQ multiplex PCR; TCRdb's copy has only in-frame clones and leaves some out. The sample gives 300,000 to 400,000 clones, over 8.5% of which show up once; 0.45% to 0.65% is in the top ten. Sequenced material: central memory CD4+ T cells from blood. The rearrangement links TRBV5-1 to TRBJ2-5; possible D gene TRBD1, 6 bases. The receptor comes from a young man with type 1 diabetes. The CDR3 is CASSLTGQYQETQYF. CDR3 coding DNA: TGCGCCAGCAGCCTGACAGGCCAGTACCAAGAGACCCAGTACTTC.